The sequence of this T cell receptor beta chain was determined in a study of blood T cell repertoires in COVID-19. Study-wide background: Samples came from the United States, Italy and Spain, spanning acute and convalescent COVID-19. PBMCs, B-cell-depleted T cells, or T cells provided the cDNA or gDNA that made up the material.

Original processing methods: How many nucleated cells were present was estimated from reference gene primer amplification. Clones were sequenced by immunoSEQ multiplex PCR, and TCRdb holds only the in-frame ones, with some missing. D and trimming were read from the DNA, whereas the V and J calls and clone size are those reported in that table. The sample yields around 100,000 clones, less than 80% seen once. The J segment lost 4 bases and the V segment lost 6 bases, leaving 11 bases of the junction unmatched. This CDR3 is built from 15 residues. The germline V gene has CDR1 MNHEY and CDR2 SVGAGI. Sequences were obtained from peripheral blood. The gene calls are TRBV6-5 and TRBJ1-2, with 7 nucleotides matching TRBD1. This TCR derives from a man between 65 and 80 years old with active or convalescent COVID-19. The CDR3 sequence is CASRPGQVRSYGYTF. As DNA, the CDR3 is TGTGCCAGCAGACCCGGACAGGTGAGGAGCTATGGCTACACCTTC.